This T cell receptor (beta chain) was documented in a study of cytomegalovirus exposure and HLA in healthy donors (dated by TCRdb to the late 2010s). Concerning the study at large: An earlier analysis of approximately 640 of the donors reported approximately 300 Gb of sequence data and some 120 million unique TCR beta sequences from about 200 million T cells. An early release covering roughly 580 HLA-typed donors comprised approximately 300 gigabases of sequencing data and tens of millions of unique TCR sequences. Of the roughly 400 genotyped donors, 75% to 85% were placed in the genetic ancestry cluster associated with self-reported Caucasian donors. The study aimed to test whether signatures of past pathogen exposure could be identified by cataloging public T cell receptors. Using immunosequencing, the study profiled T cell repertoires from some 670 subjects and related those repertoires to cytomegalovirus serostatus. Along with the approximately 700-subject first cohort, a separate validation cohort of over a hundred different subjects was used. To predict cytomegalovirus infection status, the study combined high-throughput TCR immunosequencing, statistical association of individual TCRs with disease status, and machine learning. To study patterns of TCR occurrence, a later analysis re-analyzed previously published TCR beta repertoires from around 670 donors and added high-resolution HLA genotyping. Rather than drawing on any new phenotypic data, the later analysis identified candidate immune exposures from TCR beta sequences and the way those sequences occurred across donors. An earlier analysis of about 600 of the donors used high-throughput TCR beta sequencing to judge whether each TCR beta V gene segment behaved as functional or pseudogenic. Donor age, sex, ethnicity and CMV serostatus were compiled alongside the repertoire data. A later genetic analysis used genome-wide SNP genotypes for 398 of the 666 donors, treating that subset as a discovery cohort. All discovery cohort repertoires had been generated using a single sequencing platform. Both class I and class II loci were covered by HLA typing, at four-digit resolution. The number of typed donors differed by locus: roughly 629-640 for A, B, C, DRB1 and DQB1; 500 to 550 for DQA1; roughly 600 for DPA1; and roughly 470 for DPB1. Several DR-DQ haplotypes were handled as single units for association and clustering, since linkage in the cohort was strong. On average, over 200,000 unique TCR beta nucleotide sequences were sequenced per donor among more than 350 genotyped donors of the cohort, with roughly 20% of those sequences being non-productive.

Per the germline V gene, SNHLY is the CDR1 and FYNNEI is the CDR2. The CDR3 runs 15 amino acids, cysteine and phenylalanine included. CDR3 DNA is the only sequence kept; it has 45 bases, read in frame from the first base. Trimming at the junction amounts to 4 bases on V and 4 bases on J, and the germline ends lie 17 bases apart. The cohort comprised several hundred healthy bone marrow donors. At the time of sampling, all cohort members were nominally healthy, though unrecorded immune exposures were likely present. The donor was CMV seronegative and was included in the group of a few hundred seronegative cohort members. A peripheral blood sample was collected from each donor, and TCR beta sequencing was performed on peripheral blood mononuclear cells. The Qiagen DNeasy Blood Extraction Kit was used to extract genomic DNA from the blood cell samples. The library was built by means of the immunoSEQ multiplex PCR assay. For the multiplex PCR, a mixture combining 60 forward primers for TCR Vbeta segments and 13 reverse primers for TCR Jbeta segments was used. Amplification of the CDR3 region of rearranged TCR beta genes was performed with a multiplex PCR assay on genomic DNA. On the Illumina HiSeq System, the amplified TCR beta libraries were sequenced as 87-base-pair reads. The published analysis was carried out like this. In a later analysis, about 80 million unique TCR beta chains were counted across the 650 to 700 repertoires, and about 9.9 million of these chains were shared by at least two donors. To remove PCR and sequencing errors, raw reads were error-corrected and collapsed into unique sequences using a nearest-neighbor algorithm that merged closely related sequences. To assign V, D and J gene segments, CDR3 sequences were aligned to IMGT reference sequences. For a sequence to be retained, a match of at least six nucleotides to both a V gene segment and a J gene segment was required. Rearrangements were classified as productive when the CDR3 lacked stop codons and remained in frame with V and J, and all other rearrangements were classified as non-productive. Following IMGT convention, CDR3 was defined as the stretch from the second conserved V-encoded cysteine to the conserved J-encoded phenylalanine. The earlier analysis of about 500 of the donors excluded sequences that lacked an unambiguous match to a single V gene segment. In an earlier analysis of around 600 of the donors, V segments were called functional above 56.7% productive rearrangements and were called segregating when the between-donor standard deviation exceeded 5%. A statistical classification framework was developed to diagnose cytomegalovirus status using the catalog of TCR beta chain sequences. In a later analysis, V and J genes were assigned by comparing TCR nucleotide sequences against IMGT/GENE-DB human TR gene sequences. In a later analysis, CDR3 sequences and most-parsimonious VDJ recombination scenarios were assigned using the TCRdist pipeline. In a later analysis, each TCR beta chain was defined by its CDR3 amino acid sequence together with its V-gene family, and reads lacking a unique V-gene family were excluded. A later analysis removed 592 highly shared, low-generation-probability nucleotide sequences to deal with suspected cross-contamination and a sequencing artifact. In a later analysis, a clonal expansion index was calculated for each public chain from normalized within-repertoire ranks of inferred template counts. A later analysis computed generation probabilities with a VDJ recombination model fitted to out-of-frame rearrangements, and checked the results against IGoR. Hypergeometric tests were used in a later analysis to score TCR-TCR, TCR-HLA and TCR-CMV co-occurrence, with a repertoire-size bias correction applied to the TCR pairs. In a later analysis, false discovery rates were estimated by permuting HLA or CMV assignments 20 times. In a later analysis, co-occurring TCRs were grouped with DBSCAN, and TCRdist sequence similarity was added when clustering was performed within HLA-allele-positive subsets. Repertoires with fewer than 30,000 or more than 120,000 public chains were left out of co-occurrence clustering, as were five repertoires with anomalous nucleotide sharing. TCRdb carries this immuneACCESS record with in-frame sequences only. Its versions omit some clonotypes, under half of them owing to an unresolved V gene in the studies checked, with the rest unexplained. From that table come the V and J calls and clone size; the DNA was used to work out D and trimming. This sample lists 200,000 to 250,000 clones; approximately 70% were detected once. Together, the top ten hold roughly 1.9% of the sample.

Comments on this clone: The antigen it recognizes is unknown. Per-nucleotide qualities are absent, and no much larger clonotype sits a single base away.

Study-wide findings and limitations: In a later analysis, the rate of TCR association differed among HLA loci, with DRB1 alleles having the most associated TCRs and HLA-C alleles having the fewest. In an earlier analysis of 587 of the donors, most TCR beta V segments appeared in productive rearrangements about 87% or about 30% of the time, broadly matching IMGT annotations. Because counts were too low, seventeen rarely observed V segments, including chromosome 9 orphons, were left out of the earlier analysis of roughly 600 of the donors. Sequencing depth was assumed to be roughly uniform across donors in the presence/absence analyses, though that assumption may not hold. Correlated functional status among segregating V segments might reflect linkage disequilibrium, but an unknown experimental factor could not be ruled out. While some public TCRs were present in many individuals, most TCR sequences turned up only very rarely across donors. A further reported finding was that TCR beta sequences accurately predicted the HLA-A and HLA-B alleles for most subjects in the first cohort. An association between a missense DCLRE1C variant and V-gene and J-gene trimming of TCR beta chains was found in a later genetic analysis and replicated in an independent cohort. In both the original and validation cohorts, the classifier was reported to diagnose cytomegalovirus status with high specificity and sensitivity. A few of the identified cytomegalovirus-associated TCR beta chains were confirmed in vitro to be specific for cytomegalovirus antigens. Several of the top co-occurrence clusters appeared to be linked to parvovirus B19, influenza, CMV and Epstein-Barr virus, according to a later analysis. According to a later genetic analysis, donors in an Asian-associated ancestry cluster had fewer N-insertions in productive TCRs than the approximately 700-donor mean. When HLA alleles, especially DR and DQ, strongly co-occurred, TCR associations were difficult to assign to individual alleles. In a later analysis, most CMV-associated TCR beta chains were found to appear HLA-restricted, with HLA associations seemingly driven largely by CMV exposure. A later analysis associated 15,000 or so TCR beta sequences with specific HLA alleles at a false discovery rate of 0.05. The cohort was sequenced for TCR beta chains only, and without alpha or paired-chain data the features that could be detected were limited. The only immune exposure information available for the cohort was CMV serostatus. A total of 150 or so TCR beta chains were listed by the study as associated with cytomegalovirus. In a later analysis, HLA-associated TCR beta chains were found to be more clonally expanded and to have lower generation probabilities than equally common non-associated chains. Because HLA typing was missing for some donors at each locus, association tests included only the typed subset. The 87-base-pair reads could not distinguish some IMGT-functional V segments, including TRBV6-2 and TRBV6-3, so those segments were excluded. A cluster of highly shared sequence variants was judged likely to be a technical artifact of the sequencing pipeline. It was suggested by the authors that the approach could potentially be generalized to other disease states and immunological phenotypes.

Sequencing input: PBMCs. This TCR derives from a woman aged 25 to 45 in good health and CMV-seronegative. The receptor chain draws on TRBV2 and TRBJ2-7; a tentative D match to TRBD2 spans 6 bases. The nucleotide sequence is TGTGCCAGCAGTGTGGGGGGTCCGGGAAAATACGAGCAGTACTTC. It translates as CASSVGGPGKYEQYF.